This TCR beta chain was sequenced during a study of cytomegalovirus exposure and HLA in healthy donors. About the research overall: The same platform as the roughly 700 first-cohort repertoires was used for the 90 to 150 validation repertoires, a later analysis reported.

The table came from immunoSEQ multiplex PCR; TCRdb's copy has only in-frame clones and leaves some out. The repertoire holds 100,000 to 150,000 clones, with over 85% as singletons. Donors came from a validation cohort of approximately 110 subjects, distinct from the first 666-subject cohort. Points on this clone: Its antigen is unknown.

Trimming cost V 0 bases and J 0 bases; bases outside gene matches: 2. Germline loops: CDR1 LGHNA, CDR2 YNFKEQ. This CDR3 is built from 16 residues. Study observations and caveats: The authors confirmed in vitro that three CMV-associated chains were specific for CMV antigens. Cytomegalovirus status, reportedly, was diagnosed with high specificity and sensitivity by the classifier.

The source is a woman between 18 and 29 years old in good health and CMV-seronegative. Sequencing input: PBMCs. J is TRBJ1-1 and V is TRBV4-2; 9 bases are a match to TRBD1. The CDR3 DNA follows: TGTGCCAGCAGCCAAGAACAGGGGGCTTTGAACACTGAAGCTTTCTTT. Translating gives CASSQEQGALNTEAFF.